This TCR beta chain was obtained from a study of post-analysis software for immune sequencing data. Concerning this clonotype itself: What it binds is not known.

Study results and limitations: Roughly five TRBV segments were more frequent in patients than controls; TRBV5-6, TRBV5-1 and TRBV20-1 belonged to this group.

CDR3 length: 13 residues. CDR1 and CDR2 (germline): SEHNR, FQNEAQ (reference sequence). The authors incorporated unique molecular identifiers into the TCR beta cDNA libraries. TCRdb reprocessed the PCR reads via MiXCR and lists one record per CDR3 protein. This table holds 450,000 to 700,000 distinct CDR3 sequences, roughly 40% found once. The source is a girl aged 5-17 years with multiple sclerosis. The J gene is TRBJ2-5, the V gene TRBV7-9; TRBD2 aligns across 9 bases. The J call may be wrong; the DNA end is better matched by TRBJ2-7. The sample was blood. In DNA, the CDR3 is TGTGCCAGCCTTAGCGGGGGTTCATACGAGCAGTACTTC. Encoded protein: CASLSGGSYEQYF.